The clone carrying this T cell receptor (beta chain) was seen once. Most PBMC samples had about 520 ng input DNA in six replicates. TCRdb's table, derived via immunoSEQ multiplex PCR, lists solely in-frame clones and lacks some. The repertoire includes about 72,000 clones, around 88% of them detected once, and more than 3% sits in the top ten. V dropped 2 bases and J dropped 7 bases, with 15 bases sitting between them. The germline CDR1 and CDR2 sequences are SEHNR and FQNEAQ (reference sequence). The CDR3 sequence is 16 residues long. The entry originates in a study of neoadjuvant anti-PD-1 for oral cavity cancer.

The sample consisted of PBMCs, taken before nivolumab (anti-PD-1) treatment. The clonotype comes from a person between 35 and 79 years old with oral cavity squamous cell carcinoma. V is TRBV7-9 and J is TRBJ1-6, with unresolved D. The CDR3 spells CASSLIGSLANSPLHF. DNA for the CDR3: TGTGCCAGCAGCTTAATCGGGTCTTTGGCCAATTCACCCCTCCACTTT.